These 28 T cell receptor beta chains were sequenced from one sample in a study of blood T cell repertoires in COVID-19. Method: immunoSEQ multiplex PCR; TCRdb's copy keeps in-frame clones and lacks some. The sample yields a few hundred thousand clones, roughly nine tenths seen once. Sequenced sample: peripheral blood. These receptors originate from a man aged 40-55 years who had recovered from COVID-19.

In DNA, the CDR3 is TGTGCCAGCAGTCCGCTAGCGGGGGCCCTCTTCGAGCAGTACTTC. Translation gives CASSPLAGALFEQYF. This rearrangement joins TRBV6-2 or TRBV6-3 to TRBJ2-7; 10 bases fit TRBD2. This CDR3 is built from 15 residues. V was clipped by 5 bases and J by 6 bases; unmatched bases: 10. The germline V gene encodes CDR1 MNHEY and CDR2 SVGEGT.

V gene TRBV19 combines with J gene TRBJ2-3, with D tentatively TRBD1 (5 bases). Per the germline V gene, CDR1 is LNHDA and CDR2 is SQIVND (reference sequence). This CDR3 has 15 residues. The germline V and J ends were trimmed by 3 bases and 0 bases, with 10 bases remaining between them. CDR3 sequence: CASSMGRASTDTQYF. As DNA, the CDR3 is TGTGCCAGTAGTATGGGCAGGGCAAGCACAGATACGCAGTATTTT.

The rearrangement links TRBV5-5 to TRBJ2-5; 8 positions agree with TRBD2. CDR3 size: 15 residues. V shed 4 bases, J shed 5 bases, and the junction held 10 bases outside the gene matches. Germline loops: CDR1 SGHKS, CDR2 YYEKEE (reference sequence). The CDR3 spells CASSGRAGAVETQYF. The CDR3 DNA reads as TGTGCCAGCAGCGGACGAGCGGGGGCGGTGGAGACCCAGTACTTC.

The V call is TRBV11-3, the J call TRBJ2-3; TRBD2 aligns across 9 bases. CDR3 length: 16 amino acids. The trim removed 4 bases at V and 0 bases at J, leaving 5 bases unmatched. CDR1 is SGHNT, CDR2 YENEEA, per germline. In nucleotides, the CDR3 is TGTGCCAGCAGCTCAGCTAGCGGGGTTAGCACAGATACGCAGTATTTT. This encodes CASSSASGVSTDTQYF.

CDR3 nucleotide sequence: TGTGCTAGCGGGATACTAGCGGGGGCAGATACGCAGTATTTT. This gives the protein CASGILAGADTQYF. This chain joins TRBV12-5 and TRBJ2-3, with 11 bases identical to TRBD2. V was clipped by 9 bases and J by 4 bases; unmatched bases: 6. The CDR3 contains 14 residues. The germline gives CDR1 LGHNT, CDR2 FRNRAP.

The J gene is TRBJ2-1, the V gene TRBV7-6; 8 bases match TRBD1. The CDR3 contains 17 residues. V was pared by 1 base and J by 3 bases, with 8 bases of the junction left unmatched. The germline gives CDR1 SGHVS, CDR2 FNYEAQ. The CDR3 loop reads CASSLDPRTGFYNEQFF. The CDR3 bases are TGTGCCAGCAGCTTAGACCCCCGGACAGGGTTCTACAATGAGCAGTTCTTC.

V gene TRBV7-9 combines with J gene TRBJ2-1, with D possibly being TRBD2 (5 bases). The CDR3 totals 14 residues. CDR1 is SEHNR, CDR2 FQNEAQ, per germline (reference sequence). Deletions cut 8 bases from V and 4 bases from J, with 15 bases between. The CDR3 region is CASGSPTEYNEQFF. CDR3 bases: TGTGCCAGCGGGAGCCCTACGGAGTACAATGAGCAGTTCTTC.

The chain uses TRBV10-1 and TRBJ1-1, with a tentative D call TRBD1 (5 bases). This CDR3 is built from 16 residues. V shed 6 bases and J shed 1 base, with 18 bases lying between them. Germline assignment: CDR1 WNHNN and CDR2 SYGVQD (reference sequence). CDR3 coding DNA: TGCGCCAGCAGACCGGGAGGGGACGCGGCGAACACTGAAGCTTTCTTT. Translated, it gives CASRPGGDAANTEAFF.

The chain combines TRBV29-1 with TRBJ1-1; possibly TRBD1 for D (5 bases). CDR3 size: 15 residues. V was shortened by 4 bases and J by 0 bases, with 15 bases between the two germline ends. Germline loops: CDR1 SQVTM, CDR2 ANQGSEA. CDR3 sequence: CSVVRVRGMNTEAFF. In nucleotides, the CDR3 is TGCAGCGTTGTCAGGGTGCGGGGCATGAACACTGAAGCTTTCTTT. Full variable domain (rest looked up from reference TRBV29-1 and TRBJ1-1): SAVISQKPSRDICQRGTSLTIQCQVDSQVTMMFWYRQQPGQSLTLIATANQGSEATYESGFVIDKFPISRPNLTFSTLTVSNMSPEDSSIYLCSVVRVRGMNTEAFFGQGTRLTVV.

The chain couples TRBV10-2 to TRBJ2-1; TRBD2 aligns across 11 bases. The CDR3 runs to 15 residues. V lost 6 bases and J lost 4; bases outside the gene matches: 5. The germline gives CDR1 WSHSY, CDR2 SAAADI. The CDR3 region has the DNA TGCGCCAGCAGGCTTAGCGGGGGGGGATACAATGAGCAGTTCTTC. Translated, it gives CASRLSGGGYNEQFF.

The chain has TRBV4-1 and TRBJ1-5; tentatively, D is TRBD1 (5 bases). V was cut by 1 base and J by 5 bases, with 12 bases left in between. Germline CDR1 reads MGHRA; CDR2 reads YSYEKL. The CDR3 has 15 amino acids. Here the CDR3 reads CASSQVNRGYQPQHF. CDR3 DNA: TGCGCCAGCAGCCAAGTAAACCGGGGGTATCAGCCCCAGCATTTT.

The rearrangement uses TRBV25-1 and TRBJ1-1; possible D gene TRBD1, 5 bases. V was shortened by 6 bases and J by 0 bases, with 8 bases between the two germline ends. This CDR3 comprises 13 residues. Germline V gene lookup returns CDR1 MGHDK and CDR2 SYGVNS. The CDR3 is CASRRGLNTEAFF. CDR3 sequence (DNA): TGTGCCAGCAGACGGGGGTTGAACACTGAAGCTTTCTTT.

V and J are TRBV5-6 and TRBJ2-2; 15 bases fit TRBD2. The CDR3 is 17 residues long. Germline CDR1 reads SGHDT; CDR2 reads YYEEEE. V trimming: 4 bases; J trimming: 6 bases; junction bases outside the gene matches: 7. As DNA, the CDR3 is TGTGCCAGCAGCGGGACTAGCGGGAGGAGGAAAGCCGGGGAGCTGTTTTTT. Translation gives CASSGTSGRRKAGELFF. The entire variable domain, with the rest obtained from reference TRBV5-6 and TRBJ2-2, is as follows: DAGVTQSPTHLIKTRGQQVTLRCSPKSGHDTVSWYQQALGQGPQFIFQYYEEEERQRGNFPDRFSGHQFPNYSSELNVNALLLGDSALYLCASSGTSGRRKAGELFFGEGSRLTVL.

The CDR3 reads CAITPAGPGQGPTDTQYF. The CDR3 nucleotides are TGTGCCATCACCCCTGCCGGCCCAGGACAGGGACCCACAGATACGCAGTATTTT. The genes are TRBV10-3 and TRBJ2-3; 8 bases are a match to TRBD1. Looked up from germline, CDR1 is ENHRY and CDR2 is SYGVKD. This CDR3 is built from 18 residues. J gave up 2 bases and V 7 bases, and 17 bases lay outside the gene matches.

This clone was seen only a few times. This rearrangement joins TRBV20-1 to TRBJ2-7, with D unresolved. The germline CDR1 and CDR2 sequences are DFQATT and SNEGSKA (reference sequence). V shed 1 base and J shed 6 bases, with 7 bases lying between them. CDR3 length: 11 amino acids. The CDR3: CSARVRIEQYF. DNA for the CDR3: TGCAGTGCTAGAGTGCGAATCGAGCAGTACTTC.

In this sample, this clone turned up once. The chain's CDR3 is CASSDPSSSYEQYF. CDR3 DNA: TGTGCCAGCAGTGACCCCTCTAGCTCCTACGAGCAGTACTTC. The gene calls are TRBV6-1 and TRBJ2-7, with D uncertain. This CDR3 has 14 amino acids. The germline CDR1 and CDR2 sequences are MNHNS and SASEGT. Trimming cost V 3 bases and J 0 bases, with 9 bases left between them.

V and J are TRBV6-2 or TRBV6-3 and TRBJ1-5; D gene uncertain. Germline assignment: CDR1 MNHEY and CDR2 SVGEGT. Between the trimmed V and J ends, which lost 0 bases and 0 bases, there was a span of 9 bases. The CDR3 runs 16 residues. Here the CDR3 DNA reads TGTGCCAGCAGTTACTCGGGCTCCAATAGCAATCAGCCCCAGCATTTT. Its translation is CASSYSGSNSNQPQHF.

The chain links TRBV19 to TRBJ2-3; 11 positions match TRBD2. This CDR3 is built from 19 residues. Germline V gives CDR1 LNHDA, CDR2 SQIVND (reference sequence). V trimming: 9 bases; J trimming: 4 bases; junction bases outside the gene matches: 21. For the CDR3, the DNA is TGTGCCAGCGCGGGGGACAGTGAAACTAGCGGGAGTCCGGCAGATACGCAGTATTTT. Translation: CASAGDSETSGSPADTQYF. Based on the CDR3 plus reference TRBV19 and TRBJ2-3, the full variable domain is DGGITQSPKYLFRKEGQNVTLSCEQNLNHDAMYWYRQDPGQGLRLIYYSQIVNDFQKGDIAEGYSVSREKKESFPLTVTSAQKNPTAFYLCASAGDSETSGSPADTQYFGPGTRLTVL.

The chain has TRBV7-7 and TRBJ2-2; TRBD2 aligns across 9 bases. Trimming at V came to 5 bases and at J to 6 bases, leaving 7 bases not matched to a gene. The germline CDR1 and CDR2 sequences are SSHAT and FNYEAQ (reference sequence). This CDR3 comprises 15 residues. The CDR3: CASSGPGLAAGELFF. Here the CDR3 DNA reads TGTGCCAGCAGCGGACCGGGACTAGCCGCCGGGGAGCTGTTTTTT.

The chain links TRBV28 to TRBJ2-4; tentatively, D is TRBD1 (6 bases). Germline values: CDR1 MDHEN, CDR2 SYDVKM. The CDR3 loop spans 16 amino acids. The V end was cut by 3 bases, the J end by 7 bases, with 19 bases between. Here the CDR3 DNA reads TGTGCCAGCAGTTTTAGAGGACAGAACCCTCGTAACATTCAGTACTTC. It translates to CASSFRGQNPRNIQYF.

This clone was detected only once. The chain couples TRBV5-1 to TRBJ2-1, with 8 bases fitting TRBD1. V gave up 0 bases and J gave up 12 bases; unmatched junction bases: 8. Germline values: CDR1 SGHRS, CDR2 YFSETQ. CDR3 length equals 14 residues. CDR3 sequence (DNA): TGCGCCAGCAGCTTGGGAGGACAGGGAGGCCGGCAGTTCTTC. Encoded protein: CASSLGGQGGRQFF.

The chain links TRBV3-1 (or the pseudogene TRBV3-2) to TRBJ1-2; possible D gene TRBD1, 5 bases. The CDR3 is 14 residues long. CDR1 LGHDT and CDR2 YNNKEL come from the germline V gene (reference sequence). The V end lost 1 base, the J end lost 6 bases, and 12 bases lay between the germline ends. As DNA, the CDR3 is TGTGCCAGCAGCCAAGGGCAGGGAAGGAATGGCTACACCTTC. Protein product: CASSQGQGRNGYTF.

V and J are TRBV7-9 and TRBJ2-7; 8 nucleotides align to TRBD2. After removal of 4 bases from V and 6 bases from J, the junction contained 14 bases not matched to a gene. The CDR3 sequence is 16 residues long. The germline gives CDR1 SEHNR, CDR2 FQNEAQ (reference sequence). The CDR3, as DNA: TGTGCCAGCAGCTCGATAGCGGGGTTTGGGCGGCTCGAGCAGTACTTC. This gives the protein CASSSIAGFGRLEQYF.

The genes are TRBV4-2 and TRBJ2-7; TRBD2 aligns across 8 bases. After removal of 0 bases from V and 4 bases from J, the junction contained 14 bases not matched to a gene. The CDR3 totals 18 residues. Germline CDR1 is LGHNA and CDR2 is YNFKEQ. CDR3 loop: CASSQDSVNLGGRYEQYF. The CDR3 nucleotides are TGTGCCAGCAGCCAAGATTCGGTGAACTTAGGCGGGAGGTACGAGCAGTACTTC.

The V gene is TRBV7-2, the J gene TRBJ2-7, with 8 bases aligning to TRBD1. CDR3 length: 14 residues. Germline values: CDR1 SGHTA, CDR2 FQGNSA. J gave up 2 bases and V 9 bases, and 9 bases lay outside the gene matches. CDR3 protein: CARLRQGFAYEQYF. In nucleotides, the CDR3 is TGTGCCAGGCTAAGACAGGGGTTTGCCTACGAGCAGTACTTC.

There are a few counts of this clone. CDR3 coding DNA: TGTGCCAGCAGCCCGTGGGGACAGTTTGGGCTGTTTTTT. Translating gives CASSPWGQFGLFF. This chain uses TRBV5-4 with TRBJ2-2; 7 bases map to TRBD1. CDR3 length: 13 amino acids. Germline values: CDR1 SGHNT, CDR2 YYREEE (reference sequence). J gave up 13 bases and V 4 bases, and 10 bases lay outside the gene matches.

The rearrangement links TRBV6-5 to TRBJ2-2; tentative D call: TRBD1 (6 bases). Germline CDR1 MNHEY, CDR2 SVGAGI. This CDR3 has 15 amino acids. V was cut by 6 bases and J by 0 bases, with 11 bases left in between. CDR3 residues: CASRPGTTNTGELFF. DNA for the CDR3: TGTGCCAGCAGGCCCGGGACAACGAACACCGGGGAGCTGTTTTTT.

The CDR3 sequence is CASSTGRNTEAFF. The DNA of the CDR3 is TGTGCCAGCAGCACAGGGAGGAACACTGAAGCTTTCTTT. This chain uses TRBV6-5 with TRBJ1-1; weak D call: TRBD1 (6 bases). Looked up from germline, CDR1 is MNHEY and CDR2 is SVGAGI. The CDR3 runs 13 residues. V dropped 6 bases and J dropped 1 base, with 9 bases sitting between them.